This TCR beta chain was found in a study of T cells in Graves' hyperthyroidism and ophthalmopathy. Uncontrolled infection, other autoimmune disease, pregnancy or lactation excluded patients. Using around 10 ml of fresh peripheral blood, PBMCs were prepared. Germline CDR1 and CDR2: LNHDA and SQIVND (reference sequence). This CDR3 contains 15 residues. V was cut by 1 base and J by 9 bases, with 16 bases left in between. RNA transcripts yielded amplified TCR beta CDR3 regions. The HTBI primer set served for first-round RT-PCR of the TCR CDR3. TCRdb re-derived calls from the multiplex PCR reads in MiXCR, one entry per CDR3 protein. The table has 500,000 to 600,000 distinct CDR3 sequences, about 20% seen once.

The chain couples TRBV19 to TRBJ2-1; D is undetermined. The sequenced sample was blood. This clonotype originated in a middle-aged man with Graves' ophthalmopathy. CDR3 region: CASSIAADVLFEQFF. The CDR3 bases are TGTGCCAGTAGTATAGCGGCGGACGTTCTGTTTGAGCAGTTCTTC.